This T cell receptor beta chain appears in the sequencing data of a study of T cells in Graves' hyperthyroidism and ophthalmopathy. RNA transcripts were the template for amplifying TCR beta CDR3 regions. With the HTBI primer set, the TCR CDR3 went through a first round of RT-PCR. TCRdb re-called the multiplex PCR reads through MiXCR, storing one row per CDR3 protein. The repertoire has about 840,000 distinct CDR3 sequences, roughly 40% of them found once; the top ten carry 7.5% to 9.5%. In germline, CDR1 is SQVTM, CDR2 ANQGSEA. CDR3 length equals 16 residues. Between the trimmed V and J ends, which lost 4 bases and 1 base, there was a span of 16 bases. As for this clonotype: Its antigen is currently unknown.

Study-level findings and limits: In validation, the model predicted ophthalmopathy. These predictions came a median roughly 6 months before onset.

The sample comprised blood. The TCR originated in a man aged 18 to 29 with Graves' hyperthyroidism. The genes are TRBV29-1 and TRBJ2-2, with D hard to call. DNA for the CDR3: TGCAGCGTTGTAAGCCTGAAAGCGAAGAACACCGGGGAGCTGTTTTTT. This sequence encodes CSVVSLKAKNTGELFF.